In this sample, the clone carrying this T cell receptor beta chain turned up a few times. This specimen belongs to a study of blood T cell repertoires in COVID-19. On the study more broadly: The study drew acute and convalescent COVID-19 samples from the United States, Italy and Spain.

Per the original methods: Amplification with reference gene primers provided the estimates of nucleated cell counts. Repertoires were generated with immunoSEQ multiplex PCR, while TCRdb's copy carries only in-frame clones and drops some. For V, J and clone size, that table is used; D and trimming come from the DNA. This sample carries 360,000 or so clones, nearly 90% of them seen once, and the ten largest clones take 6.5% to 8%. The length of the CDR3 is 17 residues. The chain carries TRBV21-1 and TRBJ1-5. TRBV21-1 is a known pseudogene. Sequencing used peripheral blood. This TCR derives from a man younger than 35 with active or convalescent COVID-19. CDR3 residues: CASSKEEGGRRNQPQHF. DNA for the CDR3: TGTGCCAGCAGCAAAGAGGAGGGGGGGCGCCGAAATCAGCCCCAGCATTTT.